These T cell receptor beta chains were read from a single sample in a study of T-cell memory formation after mild COVID-19. TCRdb re-derived calls from the 5' RACE reads in MiXCR, one entry per CDR3 protein. The profile shows about 440,000 distinct CDR3 sequences, roughly 20% of them singletons. The sequenced material came from PBMCs or a T cell subset sorted from them (not recorded which). The receptors were sampled from an adult woman who had mild COVID-19 (a few samples of this study predate the infection). Cell type and time point are not known. CDR3s include the opening cysteine and the closing phenylalanine or tryptophan. Each record gives: CDR3 DNA, CDR3 protein, D gene, clone size, CDR3 length, V gene, J gene. A D gene is named only where the DNA matches it firmly. The listing skips clone size in some rows; elsewhere it reads once, few, many or a size class.

cdr3_nt: TGTGCCAGCAGCCCACACTCGGGACTGCCTGGAAACACCATATATTTT
cdr3_aa: CASSPHSGLPGNTIYF
d_call: .
clone_size: .
cdr3_length: 16
v_call: TRBV7-9
j_call: TRBJ1-3

cdr3_nt: TGCGCCAGCAGCCACGCGCTAGCGGGGGGGAGCACAGATACGCAGTATTTT
cdr3_aa: CASSHALAGGSTDTQYF
d_call: TRBD2
clone_size: few
cdr3_length: 17
v_call: TRBV4-1
j_call: TRBJ2-3

cdr3_nt: TGTGCCATCAGTGGTGGGACTAGCGGGAGGGACGAGCAGTACTTC
cdr3_aa: CAISGGTSGRDEQYF
d_call: TRBD2
clone_size: few
cdr3_length: 15
v_call: TRBV10-3
j_call: TRBJ2-7

cdr3_nt: TGTGCCAGCAGTTCGGCGAGCTCCTATAATTCACCCCTCCACTTT
cdr3_aa: CASSSASSYNSPLHF
d_call: .
clone_size: .
cdr3_length: 15
v_call: TRBV25-1
j_call: TRBJ1-6

cdr3_nt: TGCGCCAGCAGATACTCCGGGACAGGGGAATCCTACGAGCAGTACTTC
cdr3_aa: CASRYSGTGESYEQYF
d_call: TRBD1
clone_size: many
cdr3_length: 16
v_call: TRBV4-3
j_call: TRBJ2-7

cdr3_nt: TGTGCCAGCAGCCAAGGGGGACAGGGTCAGCCCCAGCATTTT
cdr3_aa: CASSQGGQGQPQHF
d_call: TRBD1
clone_size: few
cdr3_length: 14
v_call: TRBV3-1
j_call: TRBJ1-5

cdr3_nt: TGTGCCAGCAGCTCGAAACCGGGACAGGGGGCTACCGGGGAGCTGTTTTTT
cdr3_aa: CASSSKPGQGATGELFF
d_call: TRBD1
clone_size: .
cdr3_length: 17
v_call: TRBV7-9
j_call: TRBJ2-2

cdr3_nt: TGTGCCAGCAGAAGGTCGACAGGGGGCGGCACTGAAGCTTTCTTT
cdr3_aa: CASRRSTGGGTEAFF
d_call: TRBD1
clone_size: .
cdr3_length: 15
v_call: TRBV6-1
j_call: TRBJ1-1

cdr3_nt: TGTGCCAGCAATCCGGGACTAGCGAATCAAGAGACCCAGTACTTC
cdr3_aa: CASNPGLANQETQYF
d_call: TRBD2
clone_size: .
cdr3_length: 15
v_call: TRBV2
j_call: TRBJ2-5

cdr3_nt: TGCAGCGTTGAACGCAGTAGCACAGATACGCAGTATTTT
cdr3_aa: CSVERSSTDTQYF
d_call: .
clone_size: few
cdr3_length: 13
v_call: TRBV29-1
j_call: TRBJ2-3

cdr3_nt: TGTGCCACCAGTGCCCTGGGGTCCGGCACAGATACGCAGTATTTT
cdr3_aa: CATSALGSGTDTQYF
d_call: .
clone_size: few
cdr3_length: 15
v_call: TRBV24-1
j_call: TRBJ2-3

cdr3_nt: TGCAGTGCTGAGGGCGGCTATGGCTACACCTTC
cdr3_aa: CSAEGGYGYTF
d_call: .
clone_size: few
cdr3_length: 11
v_call: TRBV20-1
j_call: TRBJ1-2

cdr3_nt: TGCGCCAGCAGCAGTGCCACCACCTCGGGCATCCAAGAGACCCAGTACTTC
cdr3_aa: CASSSATTSGIQETQYF
d_call: .
clone_size: .
cdr3_length: 17
v_call: TRBV5-1
j_call: TRBJ2-5

cdr3_nt: TGCGCCAGCGGGACCGTGACCAATGAGCAGTTCTTC
cdr3_aa: CASGTVTNEQFF
d_call: .
clone_size: .
cdr3_length: 12
v_call: TRBV5-1
j_call: TRBJ2-1

cdr3_nt: TGTGCCAGCAGTCCGAAGTCGCCGGGACGCCTCTACGAGCAGTACTTC
cdr3_aa: CASSPKSPGRLYEQYF
d_call: .
clone_size: .
cdr3_length: 16
v_call: TRBV27
j_call: TRBJ2-7

cdr3_nt: TGTGCCAGCAGTGTGGACAGGAACACTGAAGCTTTCTTT
cdr3_aa: CASSVDRNTEAFF
d_call: .
clone_size: many
cdr3_length: 13
v_call: TRBV9
j_call: TRBJ1-1

cdr3_nt: TGTGCCACCAGCAGAGATATTCCCACAGGGACATCCTACGAGCAGTACTTC
cdr3_aa: CATSRDIPTGTSYEQYF
d_call: .
clone_size: few
cdr3_length: 17
v_call: TRBV15
j_call: TRBJ2-7

cdr3_nt: TGTGCCATCAGTGGACAGGGGGAGGCCACCGGGGAGCTGTTTTTT
cdr3_aa: CAISGQGEATGELFF
d_call: TRBD1
clone_size: .
cdr3_length: 15
v_call: TRBV10-3
j_call: TRBJ2-2

cdr3_nt: TGTGCCAGCTCCCCACAGGGCACGAACACTGAAGCTTTCTTT
cdr3_aa: CASSPQGTNTEAFF
d_call: .
clone_size: many
cdr3_length: 14
v_call: TRBV18
j_call: TRBJ1-1

cdr3_nt: TGTGCCAGCAGCCCCAGCCCCGGGAGTGAAGGGGAGACCCAGTACTTC
cdr3_aa: CASSPSPGSEGETQYF
d_call: .
clone_size: few
cdr3_length: 16
v_call: TRBV9
j_call: TRBJ2-5

cdr3_nt: TGCAGTGCTGGGGACGGGAGCGGCTACAATGAGCAGTTCTTC
cdr3_aa: CSAGDGSGYNEQFF
d_call: .
clone_size: .
cdr3_length: 14
v_call: TRBV20-1
j_call: TRBJ2-1

cdr3_nt: TGTGCCAGCAGCCCCGGCGGGTTCCCTGAAGCTTTCTTT
cdr3_aa: CASSPGGFPEAFF
d_call: .
clone_size: .
cdr3_length: 13
v_call: TRBV3-1
j_call: TRBJ1-1

cdr3_nt: TGTGCCAGCAGCTTGGGGACGCCAGCCGAAGGCTACACCTTC
cdr3_aa: CASSLGTPAEGYTF
d_call: .
clone_size: .
cdr3_length: 14
v_call: TRBV5-5
j_call: TRBJ1-2

cdr3_nt: TGTGCCAGCAGTTACTCGTTGAGCTCCCGTCAGCCCCAGCATTTT
cdr3_aa: CASSYSLSSRQPQHF
d_call: .
clone_size: once
cdr3_length: 15
v_call: TRBV6-5
j_call: TRBJ1-5

cdr3_nt: TGTGCCAGCAGCGTCCAGGGGCGCAACTATGGCTACACCTTC
cdr3_aa: CASSVQGRNYGYTF
d_call: .
clone_size: .
cdr3_length: 14
v_call: TRBV14
j_call: TRBJ1-2

cdr3_nt: TGTGCCAGCAGCCCCGGGACCCATCGCACAGATACGCAGTATTTT
cdr3_aa: CASSPGTHRTDTQYF
d_call: .
clone_size: many
cdr3_length: 15
v_call: TRBV7-8
j_call: TRBJ2-3

cdr3_nt: TGCAGTGCTCCGATCGGACAGAGAAACATTCAGTACTTC
cdr3_aa: CSAPIGQRNIQYF
d_call: .
clone_size: .
cdr3_length: 13
v_call: TRBV20-1
j_call: TRBJ2-4

cdr3_nt: TGTGCCAGTAGCGGGAGCGCCTACAATGAGCAGTTCTTC
cdr3_aa: CASSGSAYNEQFF
d_call: TRBD2
clone_size: .
cdr3_length: 13
v_call: TRBV10-3
j_call: TRBJ2-1

cdr3_nt: TGTGCCAGCAGCCAAGACCTCCCTAGCGCCACTCAAGAGACCCAGTACTTC
cdr3_aa: CASSQDLPSATQETQYF
d_call: .
clone_size: few
cdr3_length: 17
v_call: TRBV3-1
j_call: TRBJ2-5

cdr3_nt: TGTGCCAGCAGTGCAGGGGCGGGGTACAATGAGCAGTTCTTC
cdr3_aa: CASSAGAGYNEQFF
d_call: .
clone_size: .
cdr3_length: 14
v_call: TRBV25-1
j_call: TRBJ2-1

cdr3_nt: TGTGCCAGCAGCTCATGGAAGGCGGGGGCCTACGAGCAGTACTTC
cdr3_aa: CASSSWKAGAYEQYF
d_call: TRBD2
clone_size: .
cdr3_length: 15
v_call: TRBV7-9
j_call: TRBJ2-7

cdr3_nt: TGTGCCATCAGTCCCCGACAGGGGCAAGCTTTCTTT
cdr3_aa: CAISPRQGQAFF
d_call: TRBD1
clone_size: few
cdr3_length: 12
v_call: TRBV10-3
j_call: TRBJ1-1

cdr3_nt: TGCAGTGCTAGAGATTTTCGGTTTGGGGTCCCCCATGAGCAGTTCTTC
cdr3_aa: CSARDFRFGVPHEQFF
d_call: .
clone_size: .
cdr3_length: 16
v_call: TRBV20-1
j_call: TRBJ2-1

cdr3_nt: TGCGCCAGCAGCCAAGCACAAACAGGGGTGGTTTACAATGAGCAGTTCTTC
cdr3_aa: CASSQAQTGVVYNEQFF
d_call: TRBD1
clone_size: few
cdr3_length: 17
v_call: TRBV4-3
j_call: TRBJ2-1

cdr3_nt: TGTGCCAGCAGCTTGGAGCTAGCGGCGATCACAGATACGCAGTATTTT
cdr3_aa: CASSLELAAITDTQYF
d_call: TRBD2
clone_size: .
cdr3_length: 16
v_call: TRBV5-5
j_call: TRBJ2-3

cdr3_nt: TGTGCCAGCAGCATAACAGGGGTCAACTATGGCTACACCTTC
cdr3_aa: CASSITGVNYGYTF
d_call: TRBD1
clone_size: .
cdr3_length: 14
v_call: TRBV7-9
j_call: TRBJ1-2

cdr3_nt: TGTGCCAGCAGCCTAACAGGGGAAGGAGCTGGAAACACCATATATTTT
cdr3_aa: CASSLTGEGAGNTIYF
d_call: TRBD1
clone_size: .
cdr3_length: 16
v_call: TRBV7-3
j_call: TRBJ1-3

cdr3_nt: TGTGCCAGCAGTTATGGCGGGGCCGGGGAGCTGTTTTTT
cdr3_aa: CASSYGGAGELFF
d_call: .
clone_size: .
cdr3_length: 13
v_call: TRBV6-5
j_call: TRBJ2-2

cdr3_nt: TGTGCCAGCAGCTTAACTCCCGGACACAGCAATGAGCAGTTCTTC
cdr3_aa: CASSLTPGHSNEQFF
d_call: .
clone_size: .
cdr3_length: 15
v_call: TRBV7-3
j_call: TRBJ2-1

cdr3_nt: TGTGCCAGCAGCCAGGTCAGGGGGCATTCCGGGGCCAACGTCCTGACTTTC
cdr3_aa: CASSQVRGHSGANVLTF
d_call: TRBD1
clone_size: .
cdr3_length: 17
v_call: TRBV14
j_call: TRBJ2-6

cdr3_nt: TGTGCCAGCAGTCCCGGACTTCCTGGAAACACCATATATTTT
cdr3_aa: CASSPGLPGNTIYF
d_call: .
clone_size: few
cdr3_length: 14
v_call: TRBV5-6
j_call: TRBJ1-3

cdr3_nt: TGTGCCTGGACCGGGACAGAGAACTATGGCTACACCTTC
cdr3_aa: CAWTGTENYGYTF
d_call: TRBD1
clone_size: few
cdr3_length: 13
v_call: TRBV30
j_call: TRBJ1-2

cdr3_nt: TGTGCCAGCAGTGCATCGCCGGGACAGGGCGGCACTGAAGCTTTCTTT
cdr3_aa: CASSASPGQGGTEAFF
d_call: TRBD1
clone_size: .
cdr3_length: 16
v_call: TRBV12-3/TRBV12-4
j_call: TRBJ1-1

cdr3_nt: TGTGCCAGCAGCTGGGGAAATTTTGGAAACACCATATATTTT
cdr3_aa: CASSWGNFGNTIYF
d_call: .
clone_size: few
cdr3_length: 14
v_call: TRBV5-6
j_call: TRBJ1-3

cdr3_nt: TGTGCCTGGACGAGGACAGGGGGAAGTGCAGCTTTCTTT
cdr3_aa: CAWTRTGGSAAFF
d_call: TRBD1
clone_size: .
cdr3_length: 13
v_call: TRBV30
j_call: TRBJ1-1

cdr3_nt: TGTGCAGCCGGCGACTATTACGAGCAGTACTTC
cdr3_aa: CAAGDYYEQYF
d_call: .
clone_size: few
cdr3_length: 11
v_call: TRBV2
j_call: TRBJ2-7

cdr3_nt: TGCAGTGCCCCGCTTCTAGGCAATGAAAAACTGTTTTTT
cdr3_aa: CSAPLLGNEKLFF
d_call: .
clone_size: few
cdr3_length: 13
v_call: TRBV20-1
j_call: TRBJ1-4

cdr3_nt: TGTGCCAGCAGCTTAGCCACCGCAGGGCTGAACACTGAAGCTTTCTTT
cdr3_aa: CASSLATAGLNTEAFF
d_call: .
clone_size: few
cdr3_length: 16
v_call: TRBV7-8
j_call: TRBJ1-1

cdr3_nt: TGTGCCAGCAGCTCCCATTCTACAGGACTGAACACTGAAGCTTTCTTT
cdr3_aa: CASSSHSTGLNTEAFF
d_call: .
clone_size: .
cdr3_length: 16
v_call: TRBV7-9
j_call: TRBJ1-1

cdr3_nt: TGTGCCACCAGTCCTCGGCGATACAATGAGCAGTTCTTC
cdr3_aa: CATSPRRYNEQFF
d_call: .
clone_size: few
cdr3_length: 13
v_call: TRBV24-1
j_call: TRBJ2-1

cdr3_nt: TGTGCCAGCAGTTTGTGGGGGCCTTCGGGAAACACCATATATTTT
cdr3_aa: CASSLWGPSGNTIYF
d_call: .
clone_size: few
cdr3_length: 15
v_call: TRBV12-3/TRBV12-4
j_call: TRBJ1-3

cdr3_nt: TGTGCCAGCAGCTTAGTAGACCTACAAAAGGCCATATATTTT
cdr3_aa: CASSLVDLQKAIYF
d_call: .
clone_size: few
cdr3_length: 14
v_call: TRBV5-5
j_call: TRBJ1-3

cdr3_nt: TGTGCCAGCTCACCAGAAGGTCTAGCGGGGACCTACGAGCAGTACTTC
cdr3_aa: CASSPEGLAGTYEQYF
d_call: TRBD2
clone_size: .
cdr3_length: 16
v_call: TRBV18
j_call: TRBJ2-7